This is a list of T cell receptor beta chains from one sample in a study of T cell responses to AZD1222 COVID-19 vaccine. TCRdb keeps only in-frame clones here, not all; method: immunoSEQ multiplex PCR. The sample records approximately 80,000 clones, roughly 86% being singletons. The sequencing used peripheral blood, collected on day 0 of MenACWY control vaccination. Source of these receptors: an adult in good health. Both conserved end residues are part of each CDR3. Fields, in order: J gene, V gene, clone size, D gene, CDR3 DNA, CDR3 protein. The D gene is left open where the match is weak. The size field is filled for only some rows; it gives once, few, many or a size class.

j_call: TRBJ2-2; v_call: TRBV5-1; clone_size: .; d_call: .; cdr3_nt: TGCGCCAGCAGCTTGAATCAGCAGGGCACCGGGGAGCTGTTTTTT; cdr3_aa: CASSLNQQGTGELFF
j_call: TRBJ1-1; v_call: TRBV5-6; clone_size: .; d_call: .; cdr3_nt: TGTGCCAGCAGCTTGCGAATGACTGGAACTGAAGCTTTCTTT; cdr3_aa: CASSLRMTGTEAFF
j_call: TRBJ1-6; v_call: TRBV6-2/TRBV6-3; clone_size: few; d_call: TRBD1; cdr3_nt: TGTGCCAGCAGTTATCATGGACAGGGAAATTCACCCCTCCACTTT; cdr3_aa: CASSYHGQGNSPLHF
j_call: TRBJ2-5; v_call: TRBV11-1; clone_size: .; d_call: .; cdr3_nt: TGTGCCAGCAGCTTAGCGGGTCGTTCTTTCGCGCTCCAAGAGACCCAGTACTTC; cdr3_aa: CASSLAGRSFALQETQYF
j_call: TRBJ1-1; v_call: TRBV5-1; clone_size: .; d_call: .; cdr3_nt: TGCGCCAGCAGAGCAAACGAGGGGAGGACTGAAGCTTTCTTT; cdr3_aa: CASRANEGRTEAFF
j_call: TRBJ2-7; v_call: TRBV11-3; clone_size: .; d_call: .; cdr3_nt: TGTGCCAGCAGCTTAAAAGGGGGAGGGGACTACGAGCAGTACTTC; cdr3_aa: CASSLKGGGDYEQYF
j_call: TRBJ2-5; v_call: TRBV30; clone_size: .; d_call: .; cdr3_nt: TGTGCCTGGAGTCCCGTACAAGAGACCCAGTACTTC; cdr3_aa: CAWSPVQETQYF
j_call: TRBJ2-5; v_call: TRBV7-2; clone_size: .; d_call: TRBD2; cdr3_nt: TGTGCCAGCAGCTCAGGGATGACTAGCGGGGGGGTAGGAGAGACCCAGTACTTC; cdr3_aa: CASSSGMTSGGVGETQYF
j_call: TRBJ2-5; v_call: TRBV9; clone_size: .; d_call: .; cdr3_nt: TGTGCCAGCAGCGTCAACCAAGAGACCCAGTACTTC; cdr3_aa: CASSVNQETQYF
j_call: TRBJ1-2; v_call: TRBV29-1; clone_size: .; d_call: .; cdr3_nt: TGCAGCGTTGGAGGGCAGGTCTATGGCTACACCTTC; cdr3_aa: CSVGGQVYGYTF
j_call: TRBJ2-7; v_call: TRBV6-4; clone_size: .; d_call: .; cdr3_nt: TGTGCCAGCAGTGACCTAGGACCAACCCGGAGCTACGAGCAGTACTTC; cdr3_aa: CASSDLGPTRSYEQYF
j_call: TRBJ1-1; v_call: TRBV27; clone_size: .; d_call: .; cdr3_nt: TGTGCCAGCAGTGTCGGGGGGCCGAACACTGAAGCTTTCTTT; cdr3_aa: CASSVGGPNTEAFF
j_call: TRBJ2-7; v_call: TRBV7-2; clone_size: .; d_call: .; cdr3_nt: TGTGCCAGCAGCCCAGGACGGTTAGCCTACGAGCAGTACTTC; cdr3_aa: CASSPGRLAYEQYF
j_call: TRBJ1-5; v_call: TRBV2; clone_size: .; d_call: .; cdr3_nt: TGTGCCAGCAGTGATCGAGGCGTTGGTCAGCCCCAGCATTTT; cdr3_aa: CASSDRGVGQPQHF
j_call: TRBJ1-5; v_call: TRBV30; clone_size: .; d_call: .; cdr3_nt: TGTGCCTGGAGTGTGAGTCAGAACAATCAGCCCCAGCATTTT; cdr3_aa: CAWSVSQNNQPQHF
j_call: TRBJ1-6; v_call: TRBV19; clone_size: .; d_call: .; cdr3_nt: TGTGCCAGTAGCCCGGAGTCCTATAATTCACCCCTCCACTTT; cdr3_aa: CASSPESYNSPLHF
j_call: TRBJ2-2; v_call: TRBV6-2/TRBV6-3; clone_size: once; d_call: .; cdr3_nt: TGTGCCAGCAGTTTAAACCCGAACACCGGGGAGCTGTTTTTT; cdr3_aa: CASSLNPNTGELFF
j_call: TRBJ1-2; v_call: TRBV3-1/TRBV3-2; clone_size: .; d_call: .; cdr3_nt: TGTGCCAGCAGCCTCCGTGGGGTAGGATATGGCTACACCTTC; cdr3_aa: CASSLRGVGYGYTF
j_call: TRBJ2-2; v_call: TRBV7-2; clone_size: few; d_call: .; cdr3_nt: TGTGCCAGCAGCTTTGGGGTAAACACCGGGGAGCTGTTTTTT; cdr3_aa: CASSFGVNTGELFF
j_call: TRBJ2-2; v_call: TRBV7-3; clone_size: .; d_call: .; cdr3_nt: TGTGCCAGCAGCTTCTCGGGCGGGGAGCTGTTTTTT; cdr3_aa: CASSFSGGELFF
j_call: TRBJ1-6; v_call: TRBV6-5; clone_size: .; d_call: TRBD1; cdr3_nt: TGTGCCAGCAGTCAGTTGACAGGGGATTCACCCCTCCACTTT; cdr3_aa: CASSQLTGDSPLHF
j_call: TRBJ2-1; v_call: TRBV7-2; clone_size: .; d_call: TRBD2; cdr3_nt: TGTGCCAGCAGCCATAGCGGGGTGGAGCAGTTCTTC; cdr3_aa: CASSHSGVEQFF
j_call: TRBJ2-3; v_call: TRBV6-2/TRBV6-3; clone_size: .; d_call: TRBD2; cdr3_nt: TGTGCCAGCAGTTACGGGACTAGCGCAGATACGCAGTATTTT; cdr3_aa: CASSYGTSADTQYF
j_call: TRBJ1-1; v_call: TRBV20-1; clone_size: .; d_call: TRBD1; cdr3_nt: TGCAGTGCTAGTGGACAGGGGGAATATGAAGCTTTCTTT; cdr3_aa: CSASGQGEYEAFF
j_call: TRBJ2-7; v_call: TRBV7-3; clone_size: .; d_call: .; cdr3_nt: TGTGCCAGCAGCTTAGACTACAGGGACGAGCAGTACTTC; cdr3_aa: CASSLDYRDEQYF
j_call: TRBJ1-2; v_call: TRBV27; clone_size: once; d_call: .; cdr3_nt: TGTGCCAGCAGTTTACGGGGTTCCTATGGCTACACCTTC; cdr3_aa: CASSLRGSYGYTF
j_call: TRBJ2-3; v_call: TRBV11-2; clone_size: .; d_call: .; cdr3_nt: TGTGCCAGCAGCTTAGAGGGTCTCACAGATACGCAGTATTTT; cdr3_aa: CASSLEGLTDTQYF
j_call: TRBJ2-1; v_call: TRBV16; clone_size: few; d_call: .; cdr3_nt: TGTGCCAGCAGCCAATCTCGTGGCGGCAATGAGCAGTTCTTC; cdr3_aa: CASSQSRGGNEQFF
j_call: TRBJ1-1; v_call: TRBV6-7; clone_size: .; d_call: .; cdr3_nt: TGTGCCAGCAGTTACCCGCTGTCGAACACTGAAGCTTTCTTT; cdr3_aa: CASSYPLSNTEAFF
j_call: TRBJ1-1; v_call: TRBV6-6; clone_size: .; d_call: .; cdr3_nt: TGTGCCAGCAGTCGATCGAACACTGAAGCTTTCTTT; cdr3_aa: CASSRSNTEAFF
j_call: TRBJ1-1; v_call: TRBV12-3/TRBV12-4; clone_size: .; d_call: .; cdr3_nt: TGTGCCAGCAAGGGGGGGAACACTGAAGCTTTCTTT; cdr3_aa: CASKGGNTEAFF
j_call: TRBJ2-2; v_call: TRBV7-3; clone_size: once; d_call: .; cdr3_nt: TGTGCCAGCAGCCCAGGGGCCACCCCAAACACCGGGGAGCTGTTTTTT; cdr3_aa: CASSPGATPNTGELFF
j_call: TRBJ2-2; v_call: TRBV7-2; clone_size: few; d_call: .; cdr3_nt: TGTGCCAGCACCAGTCACGGGGGGCGAAATGGCGGGGAGCTGTTTTTT; cdr3_aa: CASTSHGGRNGGELFF
j_call: TRBJ1-1; v_call: TRBV6-1; clone_size: .; d_call: .; cdr3_nt: TGTGCCAGCAGTGACACCTGGACAGAGGCATCCGATTTCTTT; cdr3_aa: CASSDTWTEASDFF
j_call: TRBJ1-2; v_call: TRBV6-2/TRBV6-3; clone_size: .; d_call: .; cdr3_nt: TGTGCCAGCAGTCAACCGGGGCTCGGCTATGGCTACACCTTC; cdr3_aa: CASSQPGLGYGYTF
j_call: TRBJ2-7; v_call: TRBV28; clone_size: .; d_call: .; cdr3_nt: TGTGCCAGCAGTTTACAAGGGGCGCGGGCCTACGAGCAGTACTTC; cdr3_aa: CASSLQGARAYEQYF
j_call: TRBJ1-4; v_call: TRBV9; clone_size: .; d_call: .; cdr3_nt: TGTGCCAGCAGCGCCCGAGTAACAGCTGAAAAACTGTTTTTT; cdr3_aa: CASSARVTAEKLFF
j_call: TRBJ2-2; v_call: TRBV7-2; clone_size: .; d_call: .; cdr3_nt: TGTGCCAGCAGCTTAGCAGGCCGGCCTAACACCGGGGAGCTGTTTTTT; cdr3_aa: CASSLAGRPNTGELFF
j_call: TRBJ1-2; v_call: TRBV2; clone_size: once; d_call: TRBD1; cdr3_nt: TGTGCCAGCGTGAGGACAGGGGGCGTCTATGGCTACACCTTC; cdr3_aa: CASVRTGGVYGYTF
j_call: TRBJ1-1; v_call: TRBV5-1; clone_size: .; d_call: .; cdr3_nt: TGCGCCAGCAGCTTTGAGGCAGGGAGGGCTGAAGCTTTCTTT; cdr3_aa: CASSFEAGRAEAFF
j_call: TRBJ2-7; v_call: TRBV27; clone_size: few; d_call: .; cdr3_nt: TGTGCCAGCAGGACCGGGAAGGGCGAGCAGTACTTC; cdr3_aa: CASRTGKGEQYF
j_call: TRBJ1-2; v_call: TRBV10-3; clone_size: .; d_call: .; cdr3_nt: TGTGCCATCAGGGGATCGGTTATTTTGAACTATGGCTACACCTTC; cdr3_aa: CAIRGSVILNYGYTF
j_call: TRBJ2-3; v_call: TRBV5-6; clone_size: once; d_call: TRBD2; cdr3_nt: TGTGCCAGCAGCCCCGTGGGGGGGACGCAGTATTTT; cdr3_aa: CASSPVGGTQYF
j_call: TRBJ1-3; v_call: TRBV18; clone_size: .; d_call: TRBD1; cdr3_nt: TGTGCCAGCTCACCAGTTACGGGACAGACCCCTGGAAACACCATATATTTT; cdr3_aa: CASSPVTGQTPGNTIYF
j_call: TRBJ2-5; v_call: TRBV6-5; clone_size: .; d_call: TRBD2; cdr3_nt: TGTGCCAGCAGTTACCTGAGCGGGGACCGGGAGACCCAGTACTTC; cdr3_aa: CASSYLSGDRETQYF
j_call: TRBJ1-2; v_call: TRBV5-1; clone_size: .; d_call: TRBD1; cdr3_nt: TGCGCCAGCAGCTCACAGGGGGATGGCTACACCTTC; cdr3_aa: CASSSQGDGYTF
j_call: TRBJ1-1; v_call: TRBV18; clone_size: .; d_call: TRBD1; cdr3_nt: TGTGCCAGCTCACCACGGACAGGGGCGGTGAGGAACACTGAAGCTTTCTTT; cdr3_aa: CASSPRTGAVRNTEAFF
j_call: TRBJ1-2; v_call: TRBV3-1/TRBV3-2; clone_size: .; d_call: .; cdr3_nt: TGTGCCAGCAGCCAACCGAGGGCGGGCTATGGCTACACCTTC; cdr3_aa: CASSQPRAGYGYTF
j_call: TRBJ2-3; v_call: TRBV29-1; clone_size: .; d_call: .; cdr3_nt: TGCAGCGTTGAACGGGACAGCACAGATACGCAGTATTTT; cdr3_aa: CSVERDSTDTQYF